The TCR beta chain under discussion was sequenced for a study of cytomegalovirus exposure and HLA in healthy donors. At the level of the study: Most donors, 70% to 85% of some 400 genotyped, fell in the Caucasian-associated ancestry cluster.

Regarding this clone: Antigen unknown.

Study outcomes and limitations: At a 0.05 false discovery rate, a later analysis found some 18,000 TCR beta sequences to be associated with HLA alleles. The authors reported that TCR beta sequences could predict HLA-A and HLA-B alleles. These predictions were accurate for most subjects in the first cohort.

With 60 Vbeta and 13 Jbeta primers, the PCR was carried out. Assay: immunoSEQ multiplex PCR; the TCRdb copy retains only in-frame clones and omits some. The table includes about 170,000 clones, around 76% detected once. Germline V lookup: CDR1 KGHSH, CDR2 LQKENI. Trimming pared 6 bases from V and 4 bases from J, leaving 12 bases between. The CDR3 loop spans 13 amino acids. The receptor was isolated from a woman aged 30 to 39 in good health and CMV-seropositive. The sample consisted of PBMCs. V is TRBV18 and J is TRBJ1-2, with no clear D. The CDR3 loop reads CASSYDTPYGYTF. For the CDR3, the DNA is TGTGCCAGCTCTTATGACACACCCTATGGCTACACCTTC. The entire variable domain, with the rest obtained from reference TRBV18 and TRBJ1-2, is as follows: NAGVMQNPRHLVRRRGQEARLRCSPMKGHSHVYWYRQLPEEGLKFMVYLQKENIIDESGMPKERFSAEFPKEGPSILRIQQVVRGDSAAYFCASSYDTPYGYTFGSGTRLTVV.